The 14 T cell receptor beta chains presented below share a single source sample, sequenced in a study of blood T cell repertoires in COVID-19. Sequencing used immunoSEQ multiplex PCR; TCRdb keeps in-frame clones, though not all of them. The table lists hundreds of thousands of clones, around 87% of them singletons. The sequenced sample was peripheral blood. Receptors originate from a woman between 45 and 60 years old who had recovered from COVID-19.

This chain links TRBV5-1 with TRBJ1-2; D is possibly TRBD1 (5 bases). Trimming cost V 4 bases and J 7 bases, with 20 bases left between them. Germline-derived CDR1 and CDR2 are SGHRS and YFSETQ. This CDR3 spans 15 amino acids. The CDR3 sequence is CASSLGHLLPTGYTF. The CDR3 bases are TGCGCCAGCAGCCTCGGACACCTCCTACCTACTGGCTACACCTTC.

The genes are TRBV7-2 and TRBJ1-1; a possible D gene is TRBD1 (5 bases). Deletions cut 2 bases from V and 11 bases from J, with 9 bases between. The length of the CDR3 is 11 residues. CDR1 and CDR2 (germline): SGHTA, FQGNSA. CDR3 in DNA: TGTGCCAGCAGCTTAAGGGGTCAGGCTTTCTTT. The encoded protein is CASSLRGQAFF. Based on the CDR3 plus reference TRBV7-2 and TRBJ1-1, the full variable domain is GAGVSQSPSNKVTEKGKDVELRCDPISGHTALYWYRQSLGQGLEFLIYFQGNSAPDKSGLPSDRFSAERTGGSVSTLTIQRTQQEDSAVYLCASSLRGQAFFGQGTRLTVV.

V gene TRBV7-9 combines with J gene TRBJ2-5; D is undetermined. The germline CDR1 and CDR2 sequences are SEHNR and FQNEAQ (reference sequence). Trimming took off 1 base at V and 1 base at J, with 4 bases between the two ends. CDR3 length: 13 amino acids. Written as DNA, the CDR3 is TGTGCCAGCAGCTTAGGACTCCAAGAGACCCAGTACTTC. It encodes CASSLGLQETQYF.

V is TRBV7-2 and J is TRBJ2-5, with D maybe TRBD2 (5 bases). Germline V gives CDR1 SGHTA, CDR2 FQGNSA. The CDR3 extends over 15 amino acids. V gave up 2 bases and J gave up 4 bases, with 14 bases separating them. CDR3 DNA: TGTGCCAGCAGCTTATCCAGCGGTGTCGGAGAGACCCAGTACTTC. As protein: CASSLSSGVGETQYF.

J is TRBJ2-3 and V is TRBV11-2, with D uncertain. V gave up 5 bases and J gave up 1 base, with 10 bases separating them. Germline V lookup: CDR1 SGHAT, CDR2 FQNNGV. This CDR3 is built from 14 residues. The CDR3 is CASSPEPGTDTQYF. The CDR3 DNA is TGTGCCAGCAGCCCAGAACCTGGCACAGATACGCAGTATTTT.

V usage is TRBV19 and J usage is TRBJ1-1, with unresolved D. Looked up from germline, CDR1 is LNHDA and CDR2 is SQIVND (reference sequence). V gave up 5 bases and J gave up 1 base, with 8 bases separating them. The CDR3 extends over 13 amino acids. CDR3 sequence reads: CASSLTPNTEAFF. The CDR3 region has the DNA TGTGCCAGTAGTCTAACTCCGAACACTGAAGCTTTCTTT.

V and J are TRBV10-3 and TRBJ2-7; 7 bases are shared with TRBD1. Germline V gene data show CDR1 as ENHRY and CDR2 as SYGVKD. V was clipped by 3 bases and J by 1 base; unmatched bases: 6. The CDR3 has 15 residues. CDR3 loop: CAISDYTGESYEQYF. The CDR3 region has the DNA TGTGCCATCAGTGATTATACAGGGGAATCCTACGAGCAGTACTTC.

The genes are TRBV7-8 and TRBJ2-2; 13 bases align to TRBD2. The CDR3 covers 18 residues. J lost 1 base, V lost 3 bases, and 5 bases had no gene match. Germline V gene lookup returns CDR1 SGHVS and CDR2 FQNEAQ. The CDR3, as DNA: TGTGCCAGCAGCTTCGGGACTAGCGGGAAAGAGAACACCGGGGAGCTGTTTTTT. This codes for CASSFGTSGKENTGELFF.

This sequence joins TRBV7-2 and TRBJ2-5; D is ambiguous. Trimming shortened V by 1 base and J by 5 bases, and 14 bases separated the two germline ends. Germline V gives CDR1 SGHTA, CDR2 FQGNSA. CDR3 length: 15 residues. This chain's CDR3 is CASSLGPTMRETQYF. The CDR3 DNA is TGTGCCAGCAGCTTAGGACCCACCATGAGGGAGACCCAGTACTTC.

The rearrangement joins TRBV7-9 to TRBJ2-3; D is ambiguous. Between the trimmed V and J ends, which lost 5 bases and 5 bases, there was a span of 11 bases. Germline V lookup: CDR1 SEHNR, CDR2 FQNEAQ (reference sequence). The CDR3 length is 13 residues. CDR3 loop: CASSIGSIDTQYF. CDR3 in DNA: TGTGCCAGCAGCATAGGTTCAATAGATACGCAGTATTTT.

The chain recombines TRBV12-5 with TRBJ1-1; 8 bases align to TRBD1. Germline CDR1 reads LGHNT; CDR2 reads FRNRAP. The V gene end was trimmed by 1 base and the J gene end by 8 bases; junction bases not matched to a gene: 12. The CDR3 covers 16 residues. Here the CDR3 DNA reads TGTGCTAGTGGTTTGGACGTCGGACAGGGTATACGGGAAGCTTTCTTT. Amino acid sequence: CASGLDVGQGIREAFF.

The genes are TRBV4-3 and TRBJ2-7, with TRBD2 identical over 8 bases. The junction had 6 bases not matched to a gene; V was cut back by 1 base and J by 4 bases. CDR3 length: 15 residues. Germline V gene lookup returns CDR1 LGHNA and CDR2 YSLEER. CDR3 loop: CASSQGGTRSYEQYF. DNA for the CDR3: TGCGCCAGCAGCCAAGGGGGGACTAGATCATACGAGCAGTACTTC.

The V call is TRBV3-1 (or the pseudogene TRBV3-2), the J call TRBJ2-1; 10 nucleotides agree with TRBD2. The CDR3 has 16 residues. Losses at the gene ends were 4 bases for V and 4 bases for J; bases not matched to a gene: 7. Germline assignment: CDR1 LGHDT and CDR2 YNNKEL (reference sequence). This CDR3 reads CASSPREREGYNEQFF. CDR3 sequence (DNA): TGTGCCAGCAGCCCCCGGGAGCGGGAGGGTTACAATGAGCAGTTCTTC.

The chain links TRBV18 to TRBJ2-2, with D unresolved. Between the trimmed V and J ends, which lost 2 bases and 8 bases, there was a span of 6 bases. Germline V gene sequence: CDR1 KGHSH, CDR2 LQKENI. CDR3 length equals 12 residues. The CDR3 DNA reads TGTGCCAGCTCACCAGACGGGGGGGAGCTGTTTTTT. Its translation is CASSPDGGELFF.